This TCR beta chain stems from a study of T cells in Graves' hyperthyroidism and ophthalmopathy (dated by TCRdb to about 2019). At the level of the whole study: Peripheral blood samples were taken at the time of initial diagnosis, prior to any treatment. TCR V-J signatures able to tell the groups apart were searched for in a discovery cohort of 100 patients, of whom roughly 42 had Graves' ophthalmopathy and roughly 57 had stable Graves' hyperthyroidism. An independent validation cohort of about 20 hyperthyroidism patients and approximately 15 patients who later progressed to ophthalmopathy tested prospective prediction of ophthalmopathy. For training and testing, the roughly 97 patients in the discovery cohort were randomly divided in a 7:3 ratio. In about 6 Graves' hyperthyroidism patients, the study also compared T-cell repertoires from thyroid tissue with T-cell repertoires from blood. Following sampling, methimazole starting at 30 mg daily was given to hyperthyroidism patients, and high-dose intravenous methylprednisolone was given to ophthalmopathy patients. TCR Vbeta CDR3 sequencing of roughly 140 peripheral blood samples (more than 40 ophthalmopathy, roughly 72 hyperthyroidism and approximately 17 progressor patients) is reported in the paper.

Amplification of TCR beta CDR3 regions was carried out from RNA transcripts. For the first round of RT-PCR on the TCR CDR3, the HTBI primer set was used together with the Qiagen OneStep RT-PCR kit. Libraries were constructed in a second round of multiplex PCR, after which size selection and purification were carried out. Libraries were sequenced paired-end with 100 bp reads on an Illumina HiSeq2000. In the source study's methods: SOAPnuke was used to process the raw data, removing reads that contained adapters or uncalled bases, had a mean Phred below 15, or lacked an exact match to the constant primer or identifier. High-quality paired reads were merged using COPE v1.2.5, and each unique nucleotide sequence was defined as a clonotype. Clonotypes were aligned to IMGT TRBV, TRBD and TRBJ reference segments using MiTCR v1.1. The analysis was restricted to V-J combinations with a frequency above 0.0001, which together covered 99% to 99.2% of the repertoires. The TCS score was defined as F50 (clonal expansion) divided by E x V (chaos), with BLOSUM62-based TCRdist calculated between CDR3 peptides within each V-J. Welch's t-statistics and random forest reduced around 520 V-J features to about 12, which were used in a naive Bayes classifier (R e1071). The public reads were quality trimmed at Q25 with fastp and then assembled into clones with MiXCR by TCRdb, keeping productive beta chains. Every CDR3 protein is listed once, alongside the most common genes and DNA of its rows. TCRdb, not the authors, supplied the V and J calls. Recorded for this sample are 250,000 to 400,000 distinct CDR3 sequences; roughly 15% of them occurred a single time. The leading ten clones occupy about 37% of the sample.

Ophthalmopathy patients had moderately to severely active disease, with a Clinical Activity Score of 3 or more, a NOSPECS grade of 4 or more, and a disease duration of less than 3 months. Any patient with an uncontrolled infection, another autoimmune disease, pregnancy or lactation was excluded. Diagnoses were based on clinical symptoms, serum thyroxine and TRAb, thyroid ultrasound and orbital computed tomography. PBMCs were isolated from around 10 ml of fresh peripheral blood by Ficoll-Paque density gradient centrifugation. Total RNA was extracted using Trizol reagent, and RNA quality was assessed on an Agilent 2100 Bioanalyzer. Reading the germline V gene gives CDR1 SGHDN and CDR2 FVKESK. A distance of 11 bases separates the germline ends of V and J, which lose 1 base and 6 bases respectively. The cysteine opens and the phenylalanine closes a CDR3 of 14 amino acids. The DNA shown is the 42-base CDR3, in frame from base 1.

This clonotype has only a few counts. The specificity of this receptor is unknown. The record has no base qualities; no much larger clone is one base away. The paper as a whole reports these results and caveats: A 13 V-J signature model separated ophthalmopathy from stable hyperthyroidism, with approximately 87% sensitivity and 81.08% specificity in cross-validation and 80%/75% in testing. In validation, progression to ophthalmopathy was predicted by the model with 70.59% sensitivity and 72.22% specificity, a median of approximately 6.5 months before onset. Blood samples also contained most of the expanded thyroid clonotypes (frequency above 0.001), which suggests that blood repertoires may reflect thyroid immune responses. Sample size was not statistically predetermined, and blinding of investigators to group allocation was not performed.

The chain couples TRBV14 to TRBJ2-3; the D assignment is uncertain and may be TRBD1 or TRBD2, with 5 bases supporting each. This sequence originates from a woman between 35 and 50 years old with Graves' ophthalmopathy. The sample was blood. The nucleotide sequence is given as TGTGCCAGCAGCCAAGTACTTGGGGGTGATACGCAGTATTTT. The resulting protein is CASSQVLGGDTQYF.